Detailed here is one T cell receptor (beta chain). Germline and junction disagree at one end, which may indicate a read error. The record originates from a study of blood T cell repertoires in COVID-19. Study-wide context: T cells, B-cell-depleted T cells, or PBMCs supplied cDNA or gDNA.

Per the original data handling: How many nucleated cells were present was estimated from reference gene primer amplification. Only in-frame clones appear in the TCRdb table, and some are missing; sequencing was by immunoSEQ multiplex PCR. V and J calls and clone size are copied from that table; D and trimming were computed from the DNA. The sample has roughly 240,000 clones, 70% to 90% seen once. The CDR3 is 14 amino acids. The germline gives CDR1 MNHNS, CDR2 SASEGT. The chain employs TRBV6-1 and TRBJ1-1; TRBD1 might be the D (6 bases). The sequenced sample was peripheral blood. This TCR was recovered from a man aged 55-75 years who had recovered from COVID-19. The CDR3 DNA sequence: TGTGCCAGCAGTGAATTATTGAGGGACACCGAAGCTTTCTTT. Protein product: CASSELLRDTEAFF.